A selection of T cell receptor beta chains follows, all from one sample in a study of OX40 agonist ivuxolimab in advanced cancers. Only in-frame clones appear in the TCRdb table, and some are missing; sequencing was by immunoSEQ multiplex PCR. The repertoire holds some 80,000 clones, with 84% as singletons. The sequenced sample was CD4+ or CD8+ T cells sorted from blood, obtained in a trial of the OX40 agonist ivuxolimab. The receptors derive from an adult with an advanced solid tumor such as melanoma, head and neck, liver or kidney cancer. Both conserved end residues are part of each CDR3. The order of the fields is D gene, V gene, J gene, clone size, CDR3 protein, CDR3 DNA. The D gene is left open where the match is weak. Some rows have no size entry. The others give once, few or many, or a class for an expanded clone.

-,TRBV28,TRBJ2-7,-,CASSFTGAGSSYEQYF,TGTGCCAGCAGTTTTACGGGGGCGGGCAGCTCCTACGAGCAGTACTTC
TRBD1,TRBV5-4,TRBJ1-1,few,CASSHYTGESSEAFF,TGTGCCAGCAGCCACTATACAGGGGAGAGTAGTGAAGCTTTCTTT
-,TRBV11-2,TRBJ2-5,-,CASSPGAGEETQYF,TGTGCCAGCAGCCCGGGGGCGGGAGAAGAGACCCAGTACTTC
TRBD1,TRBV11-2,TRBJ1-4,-,CASSLVTGTNEKLFF,TGTGCCAGCAGCTTAGTGACAGGGACTAATGAAAAACTGTTTTTT
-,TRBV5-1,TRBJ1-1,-,CASSLFNSNTEAFF,TGCGCCAGCAGCCTCTTTAATTCGAACACTGAAGCTTTCTTT
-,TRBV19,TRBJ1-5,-,CASREAITPYSNQPQHF,TGTGCCAGTAGAGAGGCAATAACCCCTTATAGCAATCAGCCCCAGCATTTT
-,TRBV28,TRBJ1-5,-,CASIGVMGNQPQHF,TGTGCCAGCATAGGAGTAATGGGGAATCAGCCCCAGCATTTT
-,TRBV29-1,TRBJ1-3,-,CSVESGSSGNTIYF,TGCAGCGTTGAATCGGGGTCCTCTGGAAACACCATATATTTT
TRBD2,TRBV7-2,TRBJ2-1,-,CASSRIVAGGAQFF,TGTGCCAGCAGCAGGATTGTAGCGGGAGGCGCCCAGTTCTTC
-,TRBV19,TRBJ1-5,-,CASSRGWLYNQPQHF,TGTGCCAGTAGCAGAGGGTGGCTATACAATCAGCCCCAGCATTTT
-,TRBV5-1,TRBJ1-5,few,CASSLRPSSNQPQHF,TGCGCCAGCAGCTTGAGACCGAGTAGCAATCAGCCCCAGCATTTT
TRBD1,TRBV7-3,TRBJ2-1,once,CASSSPDRVNEQFF,TGTGCCAGCAGCTCACCGGACAGGGTCAATGAGCAGTTCTTC
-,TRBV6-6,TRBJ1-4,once,CASSYGTTNEKLFF,TGTGCCAGCAGTTATGGAACAACTAATGAAAAACTGTTTTTT
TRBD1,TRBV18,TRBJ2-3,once,CASSAGQGESDTQYF,TGTGCCAGCTCGGCGGGACAGGGCGAGTCTGATACGCAGTATTTT
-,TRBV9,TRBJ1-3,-,CASSVAGTGNTIYF,TGTGCCAGCAGCGTCGCAGGGACCGGGAACACCATATATTTT
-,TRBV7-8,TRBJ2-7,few,CASSLVALTTSYEQYF,TGTGCCAGCAGCTTAGTTGCGCTCACCACATCCTACGAGCAGTACTTC
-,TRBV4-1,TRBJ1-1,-,CASSQPIYGQSSEAFF,TGCGCCAGCAGCCAACCTATATACGGACAGTCTTCTGAAGCTTTCTTT
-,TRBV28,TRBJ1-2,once,CASSLNGLGYGYTF,TGTGCCAGCAGTTTAAATGGGTTAGGCTATGGCTACACCTTC
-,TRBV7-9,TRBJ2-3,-,CASSPSWSPTDTQYF,TGTGCCAGCAGCCCTAGCTGGAGCCCCACAGATACGCAGTATTTT
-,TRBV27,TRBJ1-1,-,CASSSGGAGNTEAFF,TGTGCCAGCAGTTCTGGGGGGGCCGGGAACACTGAAGCTTTCTTT